The TCR beta chain under discussion was sequenced for a study of CD8+CD57+ T cells in acquired aplastic anemia. Germline V CDR1 and CDR2: GTSNPN, SVGIG (reference sequence). The V segment lost 3 bases and the J segment 6 bases; nucleotides outside the gene matches: 5. This CDR3 has 13 amino acids. This clonotype was counted once. Since a much larger clone is just one base distant, this may be a read error. TCR beta VDJ and CDR3 were profiled, and genomic DNA was the template. TCRdb passed the reads through MiXCR, listing each CDR3 protein once. Counted here are some 120,000 distinct CDR3 sequences, 48% occurring once; the ten biggest clones make up roughly 2.5%.

The TCR originated in a human donor in good health, serving as a control. Source material: sorted CD4+, CD8+, or CD8+CD57+ T cells (not recorded which) from PBMCs. J is TRBJ1-5 and V is TRBV30, with 7 positions matching TRBD1. CDR3 region: CAWSGGGSQPQHF. CDR3 nucleotide sequence: TGTGCCTGGAGCGGAGGGGGCAGTCAGCCCCAGCATTTT.